The 28 T cell receptor beta chains below all came from one sample that was sequenced in a study of T cell responses to AZD1222 COVID-19 vaccine. Produced via immunoSEQ multiplex PCR; TCRdb's table is partial and in-frame only. The sample gives 150,000 to 200,000 clones, 85% to 95% of which show up once; 1.2% to 1.5% is in the top ten. This specimen was peripheral blood, taken on day 0 of AZD1222 vaccination. These receptors all come from an adult in good health.

The V call is TRBV5-4, the J call TRBJ1-2; 7 nucleotides agree with TRBD1. Looked up from germline, CDR1 is SGHNT and CDR2 is YYREEE (reference sequence). The CDR3 has 13 residues. Trimming at V came to 4 bases and at J to 5 bases, leaving 5 bases not matched to a gene. CDR3 amino acids: CASSRDSLYGYTF. CDR3 bases: TGTGCCAGCAGCCGGGACAGCCTATATGGCTACACCTTC.

The chain recombines TRBV29-1 with TRBJ1-1; D is undetermined. V shed 6 bases and J shed 3 bases, with 11 bases lying between them. The CDR3 totals 12 residues. Germline loops: CDR1 SQVTM, CDR2 ANQGSEA. In DNA, the CDR3 is TGCAGCGTCCGCAGGAGGGACACTGAAGCTTTCTTT. It translates to CSVRRRDTEAFF. Filled out from reference TRBV29-1 and TRBJ1-1, the complete variable domain reads SAVISQKPSRDICQRGTSLTIQCQVDSQVTMMFWYRQQPGQSLTLIATANQGSEATYESGFVIDKFPISRPNLTFSTLTVSNMSPEDSSIYLCSVRRRDTEAFFGQGTRLTVV.

The chain joins TRBV2 to TRBJ1-2, with a possible D match to TRBD1 (5 bases). The CDR3 is made up of 18 amino acids. V was clipped by 4 bases and J by 2 bases, with 23 bases between them. Per germline, CDR1 SNHLY and CDR2 FYNNEI. CDR3 in DNA: TGTGCCAGCAGTGTAATGGGGGATGCGACGGGGAAAAACTATGGCTACACCTTC. Protein: CASSVMGDATGKNYGYTF.

V gene TRBV21-1 combines with J gene TRBJ2-1; the tabulated D call, TRBD2, remains unverified against the DNA. TRBV21-1 is designated a pseudogene. The CDR3 covers 14 residues. CDR3 protein: CASTRGDAYNEQFF. The DNA for the CDR3 is TGTGCCAGTACCCGGGGAGACGCATACAATGAGCAGTTCTTC.

J is TRBJ2-7 and V is TRBV7-2, with 9 positions matching TRBD2. J gave up 4 bases and V 3 bases, and 4 bases lay outside the gene matches. Germline V gives CDR1 SGHTA, CDR2 FQGNSA. The CDR3 loop spans 14 amino acids. In DNA form, the CDR3 reads TGTGCCAGCAGCTTGAGGCGGGAGGGATACGAGCAGTACTTC. Protein product: CASSLRREGYEQYF.

The rearrangement links TRBV11-3 to TRBJ2-1; TRBD2 aligns across 7 bases. The CDR3 is 14 amino acids. CDR1 is SGHNT and CDR2 is YENEEA in the germline V gene. V shed 1 base and J 8 bases; nucleotides not matched to a gene: 5. The CDR3 DNA reads TGTGCCAGCAGCTTAGTAGGTCGGGGGGATGAGCAGTTCTTC. Translation: CASSLVGRGDEQFF.

This clone has only one observation. The CDR3 spells CATRGTSDEQYF. The DNA for the CDR3 is TGTGCCACCCGCGGGACTAGCGACGAGCAGTACTTC. V is TRBV25-1 and J is TRBJ2-7; 10 bases are a match to TRBD2. The CDR3 covers 12 residues. J was trimmed by 5 bases and V by 10 bases; bases with no gene match: 5. CDR1 MGHDK and CDR2 SYGVNS come from the germline V gene.

The rearrangement uses TRBV6-5 and TRBJ2-3, with TRBD2 identical over 8 bases. The CDR3 runs 15 residues. The V segment lost 5 bases and the J segment 2 bases; nucleotides outside the gene matches: 6. The germline gives CDR1 MNHEY, CDR2 SVGAGI. The CDR3 reads CASSPGGGPTDTQYF. In DNA form, the CDR3 reads TGTGCCAGCAGTCCGGGCGGGGGGCCCACAGATACGCAGTATTTT.

V gene TRBV6-5 combines with J gene TRBJ1-5; no definite D call. The length of the CDR3 is 13 residues. The V end was cut by 2 bases, the J end by 5 bases, with 7 bases between. CDR1 is MNHEY and CDR2 is SVGAGI in the germline V gene. This CDR3 is CASSYRWDQPQHF. CDR3 DNA: TGTGCCAGCAGTTACCGGTGGGATCAGCCCCAGCATTTT.

CDR3 in amino acids: CASSPGQGGEKLFF. DNA for the CDR3: TGTGCCAGCAGCCCGGGCCAGGGTGGAGAAAAACTGTTTTTT. This chain joins TRBV3-1 (or the pseudogene TRBV3-2) and TRBJ1-4; TRBD1 might be the D (5 bases). V was clipped by 4 bases and J by 8 bases, with 14 bases between them. The CDR3 extends over 14 amino acids. The germline CDR1 and CDR2 sequences are LGHDT and YNNKEL (reference sequence).

This clone was counted a single time. This chain joins TRBV6-5 and TRBJ2-7; D not resolved. CDR1 MNHEY and CDR2 SVGAGI come from the germline V gene. This CDR3 spans 12 amino acids. V was pared by 7 bases and J by 1 base, with 8 bases between. CDR3 nucleotides: TGTGCCAGCACCGACACTTCCTACGAGCAGTACTTC. As protein: CASTDTSYEQYF.

This rearrangement joins TRBV27 to TRBJ1-1; D not resolved. Trimming pared 4 bases from V and 4 bases from J, leaving 10 bases between. Germline V CDR1 and CDR2: MNHEY, SMNVEV (reference sequence). CDR3 size: 13 residues. The CDR3, as DNA: TGTGCCAGCAGTTACGACGCGGCCACTGAAGCTTTCTTT. Residues: CASSYDAATEAFF.

The V gene is TRBV10-3, the J gene TRBJ2-1; 10 bases line up with TRBD2. This CDR3 comprises 16 residues. J was trimmed by 7 bases and V by 3 bases; bases with no gene match: 9. Germline lookup yields CDR1 ENHRY and CDR2 SYGVKD. CDR3 bases: TGTGCCATCAGTGAACCCGCCGGGACTAGCGTTAATGAGCAGTTCTTC. It codes for CAISEPAGTSVNEQFF.

This rearrangement joins TRBV7-8 to TRBJ2-7; TRBD2 aligns across 7 bases. Germline V gene lookup returns CDR1 SGHVS and CDR2 FQNEAQ. V dropped 5 bases and J dropped 5; count of bases not matched to a gene: 12. The CDR3 is 15 residues long. CDR3 protein: CASSLSGLDSDEQYF. The CDR3, as DNA: TGTGCCAGCAGCCTTTCAGGACTAGACTCAGACGAGCAGTACTTC.

The rearrangement links TRBV29-1 to TRBJ1-1; perhaps TRBD1 as D (6 bases). The V end was cut by 6 bases, the J end by 0 bases, with 11 bases between. Germline CDR1 reads SQVTM; CDR2 reads ANQGSEA. The CDR3 consists of 13 residues. The CDR3 DNA follows: TGCAGCGTGACCGGGACACTGAACACTGAAGCTTTCTTT. Protein sequence: CSVTGTLNTEAFF.

V usage is TRBV18 and J usage is TRBJ1-1; possibly TRBD1 for D (5 bases). The germline gives CDR1 KGHSH, CDR2 LQKENI. Trimming removed 3 bases at V and 4 bases at J, with 9 bases between. This CDR3 region has 13 residues. The CDR3 loop reads CASSPGQATEAFF. CDR3 sequence (DNA): TGTGCCAGCTCACCGGGGCAGGCCACTGAAGCTTTCTTT.

V and J are TRBV5-1 and TRBJ2-1, with D perhaps being TRBD1 or TRBD2 (5 bases each). In germline, CDR1 is SGHRS, CDR2 YFSETQ. The length of the CDR3 is 15 residues. V was clipped by 2 bases and J by 6 bases, with 15 bases between them. The CDR3 region is CASSFEGPGTNEQFF. CDR3 sequence (DNA): TGCGCCAGCAGCTTTGAAGGGCCGGGGACCAATGAGCAGTTCTTC.

The CDR3 loop is CASSPQTGGAGNIQYF. DNA of the CDR3: TGTGCCAGCTCACCACAGACGGGAGGGGCGGGGAACATTCAGTACTTC. The J gene is TRBJ2-4, the V gene TRBV18; 8 bases map to TRBD2. Germline V lookup: CDR1 KGHSH, CDR2 LQKENI. The CDR3 totals 16 residues. Trimming took 1 base from V and 7 from J; bases not matched to a gene: 9.

This clone was seen just once. The chain has TRBV7-9 and TRBJ2-7; tentatively, D is TRBD2 (6 bases). The CDR3 runs to 14 residues. The V gene lost 6 bases and the J gene lost 3 bases, with 15 bases spanning the gap. Germline V gene lookup returns CDR1 SEHNR and CDR2 FQNEAQ (reference sequence). This CDR3 reads CASRRTGDGYEQYF. The CDR3 DNA is TGTGCCAGCAGGCGGACGGGGGACGGCTACGAGCAGTACTTC. The whole variable domain, remainder taken from reference TRBV7-9 and TRBJ2-7, is DTGVSQNPRHKITKRGQNVTFRCDPISEHNRLYWYRQTLGQGPEFLTYFQNEAQLEKSRLLSDRFSAERPKGSFSTLEIQRTEQGDSAMYLCASRRTGDGYEQYFGPGTRLTVT.

The V gene is TRBV5-6, the J gene TRBJ2-2; the D gene is possibly TRBD2 (5 bases). Germline lookup yields CDR1 SGHDT and CDR2 YYEEEE. This CDR3 contains 14 residues. The V end was cut by 3 bases, the J end by 7 bases, with 13 bases between. CDR3 amino acids: CASSSGSLHGELFF. The CDR3 DNA is TGTGCCAGCAGCTCGGGGTCACTACACGGGGAGCTGTTTTTT.

V is TRBV6-2 or TRBV6-3 and J is TRBJ1-3; D gene ambiguous. V lost 2 bases, J lost 7 bases, and 15 bases lay in between. Germline-derived CDR1 and CDR2 are MNHEY and SVGEGT. The CDR3 has 15 residues. Written as DNA, the CDR3 is TGTGCCAGCAGTTACACGGCGAGAAGAGGGAACACCATATATTTT. Amino acids: CASSYTARRGNTIYF.

V usage is TRBV11-2 and J usage is TRBJ2-5; D is ambiguous. In germline, CDR1 is SGHAT, CDR2 FQNNGV. Trimming took off 4 bases at V and 5 bases at J, with 5 bases between the two ends. The CDR3 length is 11 residues. The CDR3 region has the DNA TGTGCCAGCAGCTCCTTCGAGACCCAGTACTTC. Translating it yields CASSSFETQYF.

The CDR3 loop reads CASSLGRGNNYGYTF. The CDR3 coding sequence is TGTGCCAGCAGCCTAGGACGGGGAAATAACTATGGCTACACCTTC. The rearrangement links TRBV5-5 to TRBJ1-2, with D unresolved. This CDR3 spans 15 amino acids. Germline V gene lookup returns CDR1 SGHKS and CDR2 YYEKEE (reference sequence). V was cut by 4 bases and J by 1 base, with 14 bases left in between.

This clone was seen once. The V call is TRBV6-4, the J call TRBJ2-2; D may be TRBD2 (6 bases). V lost 0 bases and J lost 3, with 11 bases in between. Germline assignment: CDR1 MRHNA and CDR2 SNTAGT. CDR3 length: 16 amino acids. The CDR3 loop is CASSDSRLGDTGELFF. CDR3 bases: TGTGCCAGCAGTGACTCGAGACTAGGCGACACCGGGGAGCTGTTTTTT.

This chain joins TRBV7-9 and TRBJ2-5, with D perhaps given as TRBD1 or TRBD2 (5 bases each). The CDR3 runs 14 residues. Looked up from germline, CDR1 is SEHNR and CDR2 is FQNEAQ (reference sequence). The germline V and J ends were trimmed by 5 bases and 2 bases, with 12 bases remaining between them. The CDR3 DNA follows: TGTGCCAGCAGCCCCTGGGACCTTCAAGAGACCCAGTACTTC. It translates to CASSPWDLQETQYF.

The chain recombines TRBV15 with TRBJ1-4; D is perhaps TRBD1 (5 bases). V shed 0 bases and J shed 8 bases, with 13 bases lying between them. The germline CDR1 and CDR2 sequences are LNHNV and YYDKDF (reference sequence). This CDR3 has 15 residues. The CDR3: CATSRDQVGGEKLFF. As DNA, the CDR3 is TGTGCCACCAGCAGAGATCAGGTGGGGGGGGAAAAACTGTTTTTT.

The J gene is TRBJ1-5, the V gene TRBV19; 8 bases align to TRBD1. The germline V gene has CDR1 LNHDA and CDR2 SQIVND (reference sequence). V lost 5 bases to trimming and J lost 1 base; unmatched junction nucleotides: 4. The CDR3 has 15 residues. The CDR3 reads CASSVWTGSNQPQHF. The CDR3 DNA is TGTGCCAGTAGTGTATGGACAGGGAGCAATCAGCCCCAGCATTTT.

J is TRBJ1-2 and V is TRBV5-6; D call uncertain. This CDR3 is 19 amino acids long. V gave up 6 bases and J gave up 0 bases, with 27 bases separating them. The germline CDR1 and CDR2 sequences are SGHDT and YYEEEE. The chain's CDR3 is CASTLDALPVVGPNYGYTF. The DNA of the CDR3 is TGTGCCAGCACCCTAGACGCTCTTCCTGTGGTGGGCCCTAACTATGGCTACACCTTC.